This TCR beta chain was captured by sequencing in a study of T cells in Graves' hyperthyroidism and ophthalmopathy. What was amplified from RNA transcripts were TCR beta CDR3 regions. The primer set for the first-round RT-PCR of the TCR CDR3 was HTBI. One entry per CDR3 protein results from TCRdb running MiXCR on the multiplex PCR reads. The data show roughly 580,000 distinct CDR3 sequences, around 42% seen once. Material: peripheral blood or thyroid tissue (not recorded which). This receptor was identified in a woman between 18 and 29 years old with Graves' hyperthyroidism.

The CDR3 protein is CASSLVGGQNNSPLHF. Here the CDR3 DNA reads TGTGCCAGCAGCTTAGTAGGAGGACAGAATAATTCACCCCTCCACTTT. V usage is TRBV7-2 and J usage is TRBJ1-6, with TRBD1 as a possible D gene (6 bases). V was pared by 1 base and J by 5 bases, with 12 bases between. Germline CDR1 is SGHTA and CDR2 is FQGNSA. The CDR3 runs 16 residues.